These 15 T cell receptor beta chains came from one sample sequenced in a study of blood T cells in healthy people across ages. A second roughly 7 to 12 cycle PCR used barcoded and J-beta primers. MiXCR, run by TCRdb on the 5' RACE reads, gives a single entry per CDR3 protein. The sample contains around 1.1 million distinct CDR3 sequences, around two fifths of which appear only once. The sample consisted of blood. The receptors derive from a man aged 18 to 30 in good health.

The sample holds a few counts of this clonotype. This chain joins TRBV20-1 and TRBJ1-2; D uncertain. The CDR3 has 15 residues. V was cut by 6 bases and J by 2 bases, with 19 bases left in between. In germline, CDR1 is DFQATT, CDR2 SNEGSKA (reference sequence). CDR3 sequence reads: CSAPRIFRQNYGYTF. The CDR3 bases are TGCAGTGCCCCGAGAATTTTTAGACAAAACTATGGCTACACCTTC.

V is TRBV20-1 and J is TRBJ2-5; the D gene is possibly TRBD1 (6 bases). The closer fit of TRBJ2-7 to the DNA end suggests the J call may be wrong. There are 14 residues in the CDR3. Germline CDR1 DFQATT, CDR2 SNEGSKA (reference sequence). The CDR3 is CSARGPRGSFEQYF. Here the CDR3 DNA reads TGCAGTGCTAGGGGTCCCAGGGGTTCGTTCGAGCAGTACTTC.

The gene calls are TRBV5-1 and TRBJ2-1; D is ambiguous. Germline CDR1 is SGHRS and CDR2 is YFSETQ. The CDR3 extends over 14 amino acids. Trimming left V 1 base short and J 15 bases short, with 20 bases between. For the CDR3, the DNA is TGCGCCAGCAGCTTGTCAGGAACGCCACCCCTTAGGTTCTTC. The encoded protein is CASSLSGTPPLRFF. Based on the CDR3 plus reference TRBV5-1 and TRBJ2-1, the full variable domain is KAGVTQTPRYLIKTRGQQVTLSCSPISGHRSVSWYQQTPGQGLQFLFEYFSETQRNKGNFPGRFSGRQFSNSRSEMNVSTLELGDSALYLCASSLSGTPPLRFFGPGTRLTVL.

This chain connects TRBV7-9 to TRBJ1-2, with D perhaps TRBD1 (5 bases). Per the germline V gene, CDR1 is SEHNR and CDR2 is FQNEAQ (reference sequence). This CDR3 comprises 15 residues. Between the trimmed V and J ends, which lost 0 bases and 2 bases, there was a span of 10 bases. The CDR3 here is CASSLALGENYGYTF. The CDR3 nucleotides read TGTGCCAGCAGCTTAGCTTTGGGGGAAAACTATGGCTACACCTTC.

The chain joins TRBV10-3 to TRBJ1-5; 7 bases match TRBD1. The CDR3 sequence is 18 residues long. The J segment lost 3 bases and the V segment lost 3 bases, leaving 14 bases of the junction unmatched. Germline lookup yields CDR1 ENHRY and CDR2 SYGVKD. The CDR3 DNA is TGTGCCATCAGTGATGGGACAGCGGGGAAGGGGGTCAATCAGCCCCAGCATTTT. It yields the protein CAISDGTAGKGVNQPQHF.

In this sample, this clonotype turned up a few times. The chain has TRBV9 and TRBJ2-3; D is uncertain. Germline values: CDR1 SGDLS, CDR2 YYNGEE. The CDR3 extends over 14 amino acids. Trimming took off 0 bases at V and 2 bases at J, with 7 bases between the two ends. CDR3 in amino acids: CASSVVTVTDTQYF. The DNA of the CDR3 is TGTGCCAGCAGCGTAGTGACGGTCACAGATACGCAGTATTTT. The whole variable domain, filled in from reference TRBV9 and TRBJ2-3, reads DSGVTQTPKHLITATGQRVTLRCSPRSGDLSVYWYQQSLDQGLQFLIQYYNGEERAKGNILERFSAQQFPDLHSELNLSSLELGDSALYFCASSVVTVTDTQYFGPGTRLTVL.

V is TRBV6-1 and J is TRBJ2-1; 10 bases align to TRBD2. The V segment lost 5 bases and the J segment 2 bases; nucleotides outside the gene matches: 9. The CDR3 has 17 residues. In germline, CDR1 is MNHNS, CDR2 SASEGT. The CDR3 region has the DNA TGTGCCAGCAGTCCTATTTTTAGCGGGGGGACCTACAATGAGCAGTTCTTC. Protein sequence: CASSPIFSGGTYNEQFF.

Only a few counts were recorded for this clonotype. This chain connects TRBV29-1 to TRBJ1-1; D not resolved. Germline CDR1 and CDR2: SQVTM and ANQGSEA. The CDR3 contains 13 residues. V lost 7 bases, J lost 6 bases, and 18 bases lay in between. CDR3 sequence (DNA): TGCAGCGCTGAGAGGATGGTTGGGGCTGAAGCTTTCTTT. The encoded protein is CSAERMVGAEAFF.

This clonotype was seen only a few times. The rearrangement uses TRBV10-3 and TRBJ2-7; D not resolved. This CDR3 spans 13 amino acids. Trimming left V 2 bases short and J 1 base short, with 6 bases between. The germline V gene encodes CDR1 ENHRY and CDR2 SYGVKD. The CDR3 DNA reads as TGTGCCATCAGTGAGGCAGAGTCCTACGAGCAGTACTTC. This codes for CAISEAESYEQYF.

This clonotype was found a few times. This chain joins TRBV6-6 and TRBJ2-1, with no clear D. Germline V gives CDR1 MNHNY, CDR2 SVGAGI (reference sequence). Trimming left V 0 bases short and J 10 bases short, with 13 bases between. The CDR3 is 14 amino acids. CDR3 nucleotides: TGTGCCAGCAGTTACTCAGACATTGTGGGAGAGCAGTTCTTC. Protein product: CASSYSDIVGEQFF.

This clonotype was counted only a few times. The gene calls are TRBV19 and TRBJ2-1, with D possibly TRBD1 on 6 matching bases. Trimming cost V 3 bases and J 5 bases, with 14 bases left between them. CDR3 size: 15 residues. Germline CDR1 reads LNHDA; CDR2 reads SQIVND (reference sequence). The CDR3 protein is CASSIRGTIHNEQFF. CDR3 nucleotides: TGTGCCAGTAGTATTAGGGGGACAATCCACAATGAGCAGTTCTTC.

This chain connects TRBV5-8 to TRBJ1-2; D remains ambiguous. The V end was cut by 1 base, the J end by 7 bases, with 11 bases between. CDR1 is SGHTS and CDR2 is YDEGEE in the germline V gene. The CDR3 spans 13 residues. The DNA of the CDR3 is TGTGCCAGCAGCTTGAGTTCCGCCCGTGGCTACACCTTC. This translates into CASSLSSARGYTF.

Turning to this clonotype: One junction end does not reproduce the germline sequence, and a read error may be involved. V is TRBV7-2 and J is TRBJ2-3; a possible D gene is TRBD2 (5 bases). The CDR3 is 16 amino acids. CDR1 and CDR2 (germline): SGHTA, FQGNSA. The CDR3 nucleotides are TGTGCCAGCAACTTACGCGGTCCCCCAGCGGACGATGCGCAGTATTTT. Translated: CASNLRGPPADDAQYF.

The chain has TRBV5-6 and TRBJ2-3, with TRBD2 matching over 8 bases. CDR1 and CDR2 (germline): SGHDT, YYEEEE. The CDR3 is 17 amino acids. With V trimmed by 0 bases and J by 6 bases, 12 bases remained unmatched. CDR3 nucleotides: TGTGCCAGCAGCTTGGTTGGAGGTAGCGGGGCCTCGGATACGCAGTATTTT. It translates to CASSLVGGSGASDTQYF. Supplemented by reference TRBV5-6 and TRBJ2-3, the full variable domain reads DAGVTQSPTHLIKTRGQQVTLRCSPKSGHDTVSWYQQALGQGPQFIFQYYEEEERQRGNFPDRFSGHQFPNYSSELNVNALLLGDSALYLCASSLVGGSGASDTQYFGPGTRLTVL.

The rearrangement uses TRBV29-1 and TRBJ1-1, with 8 bases matching TRBD1. Germline V gives CDR1 SQVTM, CDR2 ANQGSEA. Unmatched junction bases numbered 7, after V lost 7 bases and J lost 3 bases. This CDR3 comprises 13 residues. CDR3 nucleotide sequence: TGCAGCGCACGGACAGGGAGAGACACTGAAGCTTTCTTT. It yields the protein CSARTGRDTEAFF.